This TCR beta chain was documented in a study of CD8 T cells in Susac syndrome. With random hexamers, reverse transcription was performed on roughly 0.5 to 1 ug of RNA. One entry per CDR3 protein, called by TCRdb with MiXCR from the immunoSEQ multiplex PCR reads. The data hold fewer than 350,000 distinct CDR3 sequences, with under 95% observed a single time. The origin of this receptor is a human donor with multiple sclerosis. Sequencing was carried out using CD4+ T cells from PBMCs.

The CDR3 reads CASTISRDRISGANVLTF. CDR3 nucleotides: TGTGCCAGCACCATCTCCCGGGACAGGATCTCTGGGGCCAACGTCCTGACTTTC. The chain recombines TRBV11-3 with TRBJ2-6; 8 bases are shared with TRBD1. Losses at the gene ends were 7 bases for V and 0 bases for J; bases not matched to a gene: 11. The CDR3 is 18 amino acids. Germline CDR1 is SGHNT and CDR2 is YENEEA.